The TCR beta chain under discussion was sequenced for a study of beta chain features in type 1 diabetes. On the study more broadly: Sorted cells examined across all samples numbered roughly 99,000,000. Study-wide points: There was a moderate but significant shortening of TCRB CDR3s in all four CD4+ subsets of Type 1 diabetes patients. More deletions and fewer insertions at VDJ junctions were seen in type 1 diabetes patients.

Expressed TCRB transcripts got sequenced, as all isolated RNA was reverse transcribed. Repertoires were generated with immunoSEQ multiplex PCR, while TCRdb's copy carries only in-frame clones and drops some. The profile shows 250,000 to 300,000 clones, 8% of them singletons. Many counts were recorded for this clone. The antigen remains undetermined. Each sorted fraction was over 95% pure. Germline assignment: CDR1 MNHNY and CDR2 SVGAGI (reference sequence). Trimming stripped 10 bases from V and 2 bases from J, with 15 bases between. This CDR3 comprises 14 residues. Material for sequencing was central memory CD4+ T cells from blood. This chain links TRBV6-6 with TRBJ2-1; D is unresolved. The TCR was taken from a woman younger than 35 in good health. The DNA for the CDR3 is TGTGCCACTAAGGGCGCGGATACCTACAATGAGCAGTTCTTC. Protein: CATKGADTYNEQFF.